Each of the 4 T cell receptor beta chains below was sequenced from the same sample in a study of blood T cell repertoires in COVID-19. The repertoire was sequenced with immunoSEQ multiplex PCR; TCRdb's copy has only in-frame clones and lacks some. The table includes more than 65,000 clones, roughly 86% detected once. The sequencing input was peripheral blood. The receptors derive from a human donor in a cohort sampled during active COVID-19.

The chain links TRBV7-3 to TRBJ2-5; TRBD2 matches at 7 bases. Germline V gene sequence: CDR1 SGHTA, CDR2 FQGTGA. V dropped 1 base and J dropped 3; count of bases not matched to a gene: 2. The CDR3 sequence is 14 residues long. The CDR3 spells CASSLSGGEETQYF. As DNA, the CDR3 is TGTGCCAGCAGCTTAAGTGGGGGGGAAGAGACCCAGTACTTC.

The J gene is TRBJ2-7, the V gene TRBV5-4; TRBD1 matches at 7 bases. Germline trimming cut 4 bases from V and 5 bases from J; bases unmatched to any gene: 6. The germline V gene has CDR1 SGHNT and CDR2 YYREEE (reference sequence). This CDR3 is 13 amino acids long. CDR3 sequence (DNA): TGTGCCAGCAGCGTTGACAGGGCCAACGAGCAGTACTTC. This encodes CASSVDRANEQYF.

This clone was seen once. The chain combines TRBV7-9 with TRBJ1-2; D remains unclear. The V end lost 1 base, the J end lost 4 bases, and 4 bases lay between the germline ends. Germline CDR1 reads SEHNR; CDR2 reads FQNEAQ (reference sequence). The CDR3 sequence is 12 residues long. Here the CDR3 DNA reads TGTGCCAGCAGCTTAGGACTCTATGGCTACACCTTC. It is translated as CASSLGLYGYTF.

J is TRBJ2-7 and V is TRBV5-1, with D possibly being TRBD1 (5 bases). V was pared by 0 bases and J by 6 bases, with 10 bases between. The V gene's germline CDR1 is SGHRS and CDR2 YFSETQ. This CDR3 spans 13 amino acids. The CDR3 nucleotides are TGCGCCAGCAGCTTGGGTGGGGCTATCGAGCAGTACTTC. This gives the protein CASSLGGAIEQYF. The entire variable domain, with the rest obtained from reference TRBV5-1 and TRBJ2-7, is as follows: KAGVTQTPRYLIKTRGQQVTLSCSPISGHRSVSWYQQTPGQGLQFLFEYFSETQRNKGNFPGRFSGRQFSNSRSEMNVSTLELGDSALYLCASSLGGAIEQYFGPGTRLTVT.